The 25 T cell receptor beta chains given below trace back to one sample, sequenced in a study of somatic mutations in cytotoxic T cells in rheumatoid arthritis. TCRdb's copy holds only in-frame clones and misses some; the assay was immunoSEQ multiplex PCR. The table has 15,000 or so clones, 85% to 95% seen once. The material sequenced was CD4+ T cells sorted from blood. The receptors shown here come from a man between 65 and 80 years old with rheumatoid arthritis.

Written as DNA, the CDR3 is TGTGCCAGCAGTGAAGATGAGAGTTTGGAAGCTTTCTTT. Its protein product is CASSEDESLEAFF. The V and J genes are TRBV6-1 and TRBJ1-1; D not certain. The V and J ends lost 1 base and 8 bases respectively, with 11 bases between them. The CDR3 contains 13 residues. Looked up from germline, CDR1 is MNHNS and CDR2 is SASEGT.

The chain is built from TRBV6-5 and TRBJ1-3; no clear D gene. This CDR3 is built from 14 residues. The V gene lost 3 bases and the J gene lost 0 bases, with 6 bases spanning the gap. CDR1 and CDR2 from the germline V gene are MNHEY and SVGAGI. In DNA, the CDR3 is TGTGCCAGCAGTTATCTCAGCTCTGGAAACACCATATATTTT. This codes for CASSYLSSGNTIYF.

CDR3 sequence reads: CASSLGTSGGAQETQYF. The DNA for the CDR3 is TGTGCCAGCAGCCTCGGGACTAGCGGGGGGGCTCAAGAGACCCAGTACTTC. The chain has TRBV5-4 and TRBJ2-5; 16 positions match TRBD2. After removal of 4 bases from V and 2 bases from J, the junction contained 5 bases not matched to a gene. The CDR3 sequence is 17 residues long. Germline values: CDR1 SGHNT, CDR2 YYREEE (reference sequence). The variable domain in full, completed from reference TRBV5-4 and TRBJ2-5, reads ETGVTQSPTHLIKTRGQQVTLRCSSQSGHNTVSWYQQALGQGPQFIFQYYREEENGRGNFPPRFSGLQFPNYSSELNVNALELDDSALYLCASSLGTSGGAQETQYFGPGTRLLVL.

This chain uses TRBV5-6 with TRBJ2-1; 8 nucleotides align to TRBD1. In germline, CDR1 is SGHDT, CDR2 YYEEEE. The V gene end was trimmed by 1 base and the J gene end by 2 bases; junction bases not matched to a gene: 5. This CDR3 is 16 amino acids long. The CDR3 coding sequence is TGTGCCAGCAGCTTGAGATCAGGGGGCGCCTACAATGAGCAGTTCTTC. Encoded protein: CASSLRSGGAYNEQFF.

The CDR3 DNA follows: TGTGCCAGCAGCCCTGGGACTAGCGGACTCTACAATGAGCAGTTCTTC. This gives the protein CASSPGTSGLYNEQFF. The chain joins TRBV7-9 to TRBJ2-1; 11 bases agree with TRBD2. The CDR3 extends over 16 amino acids. Trimming removed 5 bases from V and 3 bases from J; junction bases left unmatched: 6. Germline V lookup: CDR1 SEHNR, CDR2 FQNEAQ (reference sequence).

J is TRBJ2-3 and V is TRBV28; 16 positions match TRBD2. Per germline, CDR1 MDHEN and CDR2 SYDVKM. The V segment lost 6 bases and the J segment 6 bases; nucleotides outside the gene matches: 9. The CDR3 covers 17 residues. In DNA, the CDR3 is TGTGCCAGCAGCTCCCCCGGGACTAGCGGGGGGGCCGATACGCAGTATTTT. Translated: CASSSPGTSGGADTQYF.

A single count supports this clone. The V gene is TRBV9, the J gene TRBJ2-7; TRBD1 matches at 11 bases. CDR1 is SGDLS, CDR2 YYNGEE, per germline. The V gene end was trimmed by 3 bases and the J gene end by 4 bases; junction bases not matched to a gene: 3. This CDR3 has 14 amino acids. CDR3 sequence reads: CASSGGTGGYEQYF. The CDR3 nucleotides read TGTGCCAGCAGCGGCGGGACAGGGGGTTACGAGCAGTACTTC.

This clone was recorded a few times. The chain employs TRBV6-6 and TRBJ1-5, with unresolved D. The CDR3 extends over 15 amino acids. V was clipped by 0 bases and J by 0 bases, with 6 bases between them. Germline CDR1 and CDR2: MNHNY and SVGAGI (reference sequence). CDR3 bases: TGTGCCAGCAGTTACTCCGGGGATAGCAATCAGCCCCAGCATTTT. It codes for CASSYSGDSNQPQHF.

The chain joins TRBV5-1 to TRBJ2-7, with TRBD2 identical over 7 bases. Trimming cost V 3 bases and J 5 bases; bases outside gene matches: 11. CDR1 is SGHRS and CDR2 is YFSETQ in the germline V gene. The CDR3 extends over 15 amino acids. The CDR3 protein is CASSSGTTLLDEQYF. DNA for the CDR3: TGCGCCAGCAGCTCCGGGACTACCCTTTTGGACGAGCAGTACTTC.

The J gene is TRBJ1-1, the V gene TRBV5-1; no clear D gene. The CDR3 runs to 14 residues. Germline V gene lookup returns CDR1 SGHRS and CDR2 YFSETQ. Trimming shortened V by 5 bases and J by 4 bases, and 15 bases separated the two germline ends. CDR3 DNA: TGCGCCAGCAGTTCGAGGTACGAGGGCACTGAAGCTTTCTTT. It codes for CASSSRYEGTEAFF.

This clone was picked up a small number of times. The chain couples TRBV29-1 to TRBJ1-1; 9 nucleotides match TRBD1. The CDR3 loop spans 13 amino acids. With 7 bases clipped from V and 6 bases from J, the junction kept 9 bases outside the gene matches. Germline CDR1 reads SQVTM; CDR2 reads ANQGSEA. CDR3 amino acids: CSGNRDRVAEAFF. The CDR3 region has the DNA TGCAGCGGAAACCGGGACAGGGTCGCTGAAGCTTTCTTT. The full variable domain, its missing parts supplied by reference TRBV29-1 and TRBJ1-1, is SAVISQKPSRDICQRGTSLTIQCQVDSQVTMMFWYRQQPGQSLTLIATANQGSEATYESGFVIDKFPISRPNLTFSTLTVSNMSPEDSSIYLCSGNRDRVAEAFFGQGTRLTVV.

V usage is TRBV28 and J usage is TRBJ1-2; possible D gene TRBD1, 5 bases. The CDR3 consists of 14 residues. V lost 5 bases to trimming and J lost 4 bases, with 14 bases between them. Germline V gene sequence: CDR1 MDHEN, CDR2 SYDVKM. Here the CDR3 DNA reads TGTGCCAGCAGTACCGGGGGGAATCCCTATGGCTACACCTTC. It yields the protein CASSTGGNPYGYTF.

In regard to this clone: A read error may produce the germline difference seen at one junction end. The chain employs TRBV5-1 and TRBJ2-5; no reliable D call. The CDR3 has 17 residues. Germline CDR1 is SGHRS and CDR2 is YFSETQ. The CDR3: CASSKAVLSSLQEAQYF. CDR3 bases: TGCGCCAGCAGCAAGGCAGTCCTTTCCTCTCTCCAAGAGGCCCAGTACTTC.

The CDR3 bases are TGTGCCAGTACCCCCTCGGGTAGCAATCAGCCCCAGCATTTT. Amino acids: CASTPSGSNQPQHF. The chain uses TRBV19 and TRBJ1-5; D not certain. The V gene lost 7 bases and the J gene lost 0 bases, with 10 bases spanning the gap. The germline V gene has CDR1 LNHDA and CDR2 SQIVND (reference sequence). The CDR3 extends over 14 amino acids.

This rearrangement joins TRBV9 to TRBJ2-1; perhaps TRBD2 as D (5 bases). From germline, CDR1 is SGDLS and CDR2 YYNGEE. V lost 3 bases and J 4 bases, leaving 14 bases between the germline ends. CDR3 length equals 15 residues. Here the CDR3 DNA reads TGTGCCAGCAGCGACCGGACTCGATTTTACAATGAGCAGTTCTTC. Translated, it gives CASSDRTRFYNEQFF.

The chain's CDR3 is CASRDHGAYEQYF. The CDR3, as DNA: TGTGCCAGCAGGGACCACGGGGCCTACGAGCAGTACTTC. The rearrangement joins TRBV28 to TRBJ2-7, with D maybe TRBD2 (5 bases). The V gene lost 6 bases and the J gene lost 2 bases, with 11 bases spanning the gap. This CDR3 contains 13 residues. Germline lookup yields CDR1 MDHEN and CDR2 SYDVKM. The full variable domain, with the rest looked up from reference TRBV28 and TRBJ2-7, is DVKVTQSSRYLVKRTGEKVFLECVQDMDHENMFWYRQDPGLGLRLIYFSYDVKMKEKGDIPEGYSVSREKKERFSLILESASTNQTSMYLCASRDHGAYEQYFGPGTRLTVT.

The CDR3 is CASSVQVRYGYTF. As DNA, the CDR3 is TGTGCCAGTAGTGTTCAGGTACGCTATGGCTACACCTTC. J is TRBJ1-2 and V is TRBV19, with D uncertain. Per the germline V gene, CDR1 is LNHDA and CDR2 is SQIVND (reference sequence). Trimming took off 5 bases at V and 4 bases at J, with 11 bases between the two ends. CDR3 length: 13 amino acids.

This sequence joins TRBV9 and TRBJ2-3, with D perhaps matching TRBD1 (6 bases). The CDR3 runs 15 residues. Per the germline V gene, CDR1 is SGDLS and CDR2 is YYNGEE. With 0 bases removed from V and 6 bases from J, the gap between germline ends came to 14 bases. CDR3 sequence reads: CASSVEWGLGDTQYF. In DNA, the CDR3 is TGTGCCAGCAGCGTAGAGTGGGGGCTCGGGGATACGCAGTATTTT.

The CDR3 sequence is CASSLVSSVTGSYEQYF. The CDR3 bases are TGCGCCAGCAGCTTGGTGAGTTCTGTGACAGGGTCCTACGAGCAGTACTTC. The chain uses TRBV5-1 and TRBJ2-7, with TRBD1 identical over 7 bases. The CDR3 extends over 17 amino acids. V shed 0 bases, J shed 1 base, and the junction held 10 bases outside the gene matches. Germline V gene lookup returns CDR1 SGHRS and CDR2 YFSETQ. Together with reference TRBV5-1 and TRBJ2-7, the CDR3 gives the full variable domain: KAGVTQTPRYLIKTRGQQVTLSCSPISGHRSVSWYQQTPGQGLQFLFEYFSETQRNKGNFPGRFSGRQFSNSRSEMNVSTLELGDSALYLCASSLVSSVTGSYEQYFGPGTRLTVT.

The chain links TRBV30 to TRBJ2-3, with D perhaps TRBD1 (6 bases). V lost 5 bases to trimming and J lost 3 bases, with 18 bases between them. The length of the CDR3 is 15 residues. CDR1 is GTSNPN, CDR2 SVGIG, per germline (reference sequence). The CDR3 reads CAWARGGQVTDTQYF. The CDR3, as DNA: TGTGCCTGGGCCCGAGGGGGTCAGGTGACAGATACGCAGTATTTT.

The V and J genes are TRBV5-1 and TRBJ2-5; TRBD2 matches 8 bases. CDR3 size: 15 residues. Losses at the gene ends were 3 bases for V and 5 bases for J; bases not matched to a gene: 9. Germline loops: CDR1 SGHRS, CDR2 YFSETQ. CDR3 sequence: CASSSGGAGAETQYF. For the CDR3, the DNA is TGCGCCAGCAGCTCGGGGGGGGCCGGGGCCGAGACCCAGTACTTC.

This chain connects TRBV6-5 to TRBJ1-2, with D possibly TRBD1 on 6 matching bases. Per germline, CDR1 MNHEY and CDR2 SVGAGI. The V end was cut by 7 bases, the J end by 5 bases, with 17 bases between. CDR3 length: 14 residues. CDR3 region: CASTRYRDRYGYTF. The CDR3 DNA is TGTGCCAGCACCCGCTACAGGGATCGGTATGGCTACACCTTC.

V usage is TRBV10-2 and J usage is TRBJ1-2; D not resolved. Germline CDR1 WSHSY, CDR2 SAAADI. The germline V and J ends were trimmed by 0 bases and 4 bases, with 12 bases remaining between them. There are 15 residues in the CDR3. Here the CDR3 reads CASSESSTFLYGYTF. The CDR3 nucleotides are TGCGCCAGCAGTGAGTCTTCGACTTTCCTCTATGGCTACACCTTC.

This clone was recorded only once. The CDR3 DNA reads TGTGCCAGCAGTTCGACAGGGGTGGGCTACACCTTC. Its protein is CASSSTGVGYTF. This rearrangement joins TRBV6-6 to TRBJ1-2; 8 nucleotides match TRBD1. The CDR3 consists of 12 residues. Per the germline V gene, CDR1 is MNHNY and CDR2 is SVGAGI (reference sequence). The trim removed 4 bases at V and 8 bases at J, leaving 3 bases unmatched.

The chain's CDR3 is CSVPRETGAYEQYF. The CDR3 region has the DNA TGCAGCGTTCCCCGGGAGACGGGGGCCTACGAGCAGTACTTC. The chain employs TRBV29-1 and TRBJ2-7; tentatively, D is TRBD2 (6 bases). The CDR3 runs to 14 residues. Germline V lookup: CDR1 SQVTM, CDR2 ANQGSEA. V was clipped by 5 bases and J by 2 bases, with 16 bases between them.